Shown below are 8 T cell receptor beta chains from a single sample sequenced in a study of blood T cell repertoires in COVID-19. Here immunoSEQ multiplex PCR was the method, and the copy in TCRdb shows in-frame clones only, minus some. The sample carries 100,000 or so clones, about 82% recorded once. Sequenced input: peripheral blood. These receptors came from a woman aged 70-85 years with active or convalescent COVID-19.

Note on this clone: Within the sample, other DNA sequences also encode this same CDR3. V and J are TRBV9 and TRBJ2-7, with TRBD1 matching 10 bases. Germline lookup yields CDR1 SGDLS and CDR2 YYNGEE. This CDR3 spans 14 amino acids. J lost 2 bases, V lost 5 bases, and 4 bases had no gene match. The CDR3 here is CASSVGQGAYEQYF. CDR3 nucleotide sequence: TGTGCCAGCAGTGTCGGACAGGGGGCCTACGAGCAGTACTTC.

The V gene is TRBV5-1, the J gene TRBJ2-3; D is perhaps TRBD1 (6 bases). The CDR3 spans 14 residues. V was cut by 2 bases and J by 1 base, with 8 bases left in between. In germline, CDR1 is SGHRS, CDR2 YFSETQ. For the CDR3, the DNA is TGCGCCAGCAGCTTCGCAGGGGGCACAGATACGCAGTATTTT. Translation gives CASSFAGGTDTQYF. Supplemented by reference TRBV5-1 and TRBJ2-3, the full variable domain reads KAGVTQTPRYLIKTRGQQVTLSCSPISGHRSVSWYQQTPGQGLQFLFEYFSETQRNKGNFPGRFSGRQFSNSRSEMNVSTLELGDSALYLCASSFAGGTDTQYFGPGTRLTVL.

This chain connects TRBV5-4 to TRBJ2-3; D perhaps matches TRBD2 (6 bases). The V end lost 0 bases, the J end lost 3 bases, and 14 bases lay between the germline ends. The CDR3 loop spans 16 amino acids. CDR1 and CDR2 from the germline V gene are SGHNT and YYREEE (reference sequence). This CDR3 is CASSLAGRGGTDTQYF. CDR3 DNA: TGTGCCAGCAGCTTGGCCGGGCGGGGCGGGACAGATACGCAGTATTTT.

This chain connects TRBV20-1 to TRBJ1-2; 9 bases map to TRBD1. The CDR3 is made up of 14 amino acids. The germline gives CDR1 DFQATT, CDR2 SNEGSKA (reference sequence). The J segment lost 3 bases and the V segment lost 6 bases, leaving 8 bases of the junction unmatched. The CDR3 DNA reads TGCAGTGCGAGTACAGGGGGCGCGTACTATGGCTACACCTTC. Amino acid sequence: CSASTGGAYYGYTF.

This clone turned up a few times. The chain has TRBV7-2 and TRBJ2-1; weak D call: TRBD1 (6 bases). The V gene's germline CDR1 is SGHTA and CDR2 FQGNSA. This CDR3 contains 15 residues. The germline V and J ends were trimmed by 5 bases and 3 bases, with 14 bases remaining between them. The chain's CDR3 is CASSPQGTLYNEQFF. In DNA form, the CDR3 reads TGTGCCAGCAGCCCGCAGGGGACCCTCTACAATGAGCAGTTCTTC. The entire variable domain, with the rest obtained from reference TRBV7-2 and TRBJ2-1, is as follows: GAGVSQSPSNKVTEKGKDVELRCDPISGHTALYWYRQSLGQGLEFLIYFQGNSAPDKSGLPSDRFSAERTGGSVSTLTIQRTQQEDSAVYLCASSPQGTLYNEQFFGPGTRLTVL.

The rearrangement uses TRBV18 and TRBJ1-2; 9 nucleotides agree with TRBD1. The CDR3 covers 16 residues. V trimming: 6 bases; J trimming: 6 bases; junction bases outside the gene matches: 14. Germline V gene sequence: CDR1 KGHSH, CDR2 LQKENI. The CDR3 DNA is TGTGCCAGCTCCTCCCAGCCTACCGGGACAGGGAATGGCTACACCTTC. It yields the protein CASSSQPTGTGNGYTF.

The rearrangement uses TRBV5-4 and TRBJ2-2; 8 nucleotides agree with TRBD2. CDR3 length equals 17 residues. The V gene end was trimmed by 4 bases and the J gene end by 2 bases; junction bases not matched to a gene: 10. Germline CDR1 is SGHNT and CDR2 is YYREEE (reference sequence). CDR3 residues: CASSQPGGTLNTGELFF. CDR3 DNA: TGTGCCAGCAGCCAGCCGGGGGGGACGCTCAACACCGGGGAGCTGTTTTTT.

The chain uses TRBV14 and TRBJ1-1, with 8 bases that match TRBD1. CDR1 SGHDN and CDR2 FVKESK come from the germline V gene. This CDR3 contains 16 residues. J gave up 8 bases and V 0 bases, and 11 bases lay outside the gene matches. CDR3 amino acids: CASSQDIWAGGSEAFF. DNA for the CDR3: TGTGCCAGCAGCCAAGACATCTGGGCAGGGGGCAGCGAAGCTTTCTTT. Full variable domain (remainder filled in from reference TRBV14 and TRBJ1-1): EAGVTQFPSHSVIEKGQTVTLRCDPISGHDNLYWYRRVMGKEIKFLLHFVKESKQDESGMPNNRFLAERTGGTYSTLKVQPAELEDSGVYFCASSQDIWAGGSEAFFGQGTRLTVV.